This T cell receptor (beta chain) was retrieved from a study of blood T cell repertoires in COVID-19. TCRdb's table, derived via immunoSEQ multiplex PCR, lists solely in-frame clones and lacks some. In the table there are fewer than 130,000 clones, 75% to 90% of which are singletons. What was sequenced was peripheral blood. This clonotype was obtained from a woman older than 75 with acute or convalescent COVID-19.

CDR3 DNA sequence: TGTGCCAGCAGCACGGGGAACACCGGGGAGCTGTTTTTT. It translates to CASSTGNTGELFF. The chain couples TRBV7-2 to TRBJ2-2; D not certain. This CDR3 is built from 13 residues. The V end lost 5 bases, the J end lost 1 base, and 5 bases lay between the germline ends. Germline V gene data show CDR1 as SGHTA and CDR2 as FQGNSA.